What follows describes a single TCR beta chain. Its specificity is not known. The data were produced by immunoSEQ multiplex PCR, yet TCRdb's version contains in-frame clones alone and is incomplete. The table shows 80,000 to 100,000 clones, with over 85% occurring only once. This specimen belongs to a study of T cell responses to AZD1222 COVID-19 vaccine. General study findings and limits: Scientists sampled the repertoires only once the peak T cell response had passed. Clonal diversity was possibly underestimated; the donors were predominantly white British and more often female.

The germline CDR1 and CDR2 sequences are KGHSH and LQKENI. V lost 2 bases to trimming and J lost 0 bases; unmatched junction nucleotides: 5. CDR3 length: 17 residues. Sequences were derived from peripheral blood, sampled on day 0 of AZD1222 vaccination. The chain recombines TRBV18 with TRBJ2-4, with 9 bases aligning to TRBD2. This receptor was identified in an adult in good health. The CDR3 DNA follows: TGTGCCAGCTCACCATCCGCTAGCGGGAAAGCCAAAAACATTCAGTACTTC. This sequence encodes CASSPSASGKAKNIQYF.